The TCR beta chain under discussion was sequenced for a study of T cell repertoires in cytomegalovirus infection. Turning to the study itself: Both CMV infection and a matching HLA type were indicated by public TCR beta signatures.

TCRdb reanalysed the reads using MiXCR and keeps one entry per CDR3 protein. The repertoire consists of around 530,000 distinct CDR3 sequences, with about 25% occurring once and the leading ten covering about 13%. CDR3 length: 16 residues. Per the germline V gene, CDR1 is MGHRA and CDR2 is YSYEKL. The V and J ends lost 3 bases and 1 base respectively, with 13 bases between them. The origin of this receptor is a human donor in good health (CMV status not recorded). Some clones in this sample may be carry-over from other donors' samples. Sequencing was carried out using PBMCs. V and J are TRBV4-1 and TRBJ2-1, with D perhaps matching TRBD2 (5 bases). The CDR3 is CASSHPRALSYNEQFF. The CDR3 DNA sequence: TGCGCCAGCAGCCATCCGAGGGCTTTATCCTACAATGAGCAGTTCTTC.